This T cell receptor beta chain is from a study of cytomegalovirus exposure and HLA in healthy donors. Whole-study context: The same platform was used for the 90 to 150 validation repertoires as for the approximately 670 first-cohort repertoires, as reported in a later analysis.

This table comes from immunoSEQ multiplex PCR, and its TCRdb copy is limited to in-frame clones, with some not included. The sample records 150,000 to 200,000 clones, approximately 80% being singletons. This TCR was sampled from a woman younger than 45 in good health and CMV-seropositive. The sequencing input was PBMCs.

This CDR3 is CSVRVLAGFSYNEQFF. The CDR3 DNA reads TGCAGCGTTAGGGTGCTAGCGGGTTTCTCCTACAATGAGCAGTTCTTC. The genes are TRBV29-1 and TRBJ2-1; 8 bases agree with TRBD2. Germline V gene data show CDR1 as SQVTM and CDR2 as ANQGSEA. The CDR3 totals 16 residues. Trimming removed 5 bases from V and 0 bases from J; junction bases left unmatched: 9.